This TCR beta chain derives from a study of glioma-infiltrating T cells after dendritic cell vaccination. Looked up from germline, CDR1 is PRHDT and CDR2 is FYEKMQ (reference sequence). V was pared by 2 bases and J by 13 bases, with 12 bases of the junction left unmatched. CDR3 length equals 16 residues. The table came from immunoSEQ multiplex PCR; TCRdb's copy has only in-frame clones and leaves some out. The table records tens of thousands of clones, around nine tenths of them present only once. This receptor was taken from a human donor with glioblastoma. Sequenced here: blood, sampled before dendritic cell vaccination. This chain connects TRBV13 to TRBJ2-1; 12 nucleotides align to TRBD2. Written as DNA, the CDR3 is TGTGCCAGCAGCTTACGACTAGCGGGAGCTCCATGGTCCCAGTTCTTC. It yields the protein CASSLRLAGAPWSQFF.